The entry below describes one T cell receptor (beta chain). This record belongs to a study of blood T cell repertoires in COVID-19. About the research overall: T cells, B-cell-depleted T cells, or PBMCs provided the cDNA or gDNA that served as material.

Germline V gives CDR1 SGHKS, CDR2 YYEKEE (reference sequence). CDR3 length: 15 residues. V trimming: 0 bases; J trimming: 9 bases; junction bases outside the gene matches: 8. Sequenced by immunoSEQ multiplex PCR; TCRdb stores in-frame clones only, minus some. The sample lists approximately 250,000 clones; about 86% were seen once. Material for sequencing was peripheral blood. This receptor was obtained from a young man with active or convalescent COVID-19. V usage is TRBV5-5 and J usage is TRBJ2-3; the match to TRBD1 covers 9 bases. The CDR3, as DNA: TGTGCCAGCAGCTTGGCCGGACAGGGGTCCTCGACGCAGTATTTT. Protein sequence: CASSLAGQGSSTQYF.